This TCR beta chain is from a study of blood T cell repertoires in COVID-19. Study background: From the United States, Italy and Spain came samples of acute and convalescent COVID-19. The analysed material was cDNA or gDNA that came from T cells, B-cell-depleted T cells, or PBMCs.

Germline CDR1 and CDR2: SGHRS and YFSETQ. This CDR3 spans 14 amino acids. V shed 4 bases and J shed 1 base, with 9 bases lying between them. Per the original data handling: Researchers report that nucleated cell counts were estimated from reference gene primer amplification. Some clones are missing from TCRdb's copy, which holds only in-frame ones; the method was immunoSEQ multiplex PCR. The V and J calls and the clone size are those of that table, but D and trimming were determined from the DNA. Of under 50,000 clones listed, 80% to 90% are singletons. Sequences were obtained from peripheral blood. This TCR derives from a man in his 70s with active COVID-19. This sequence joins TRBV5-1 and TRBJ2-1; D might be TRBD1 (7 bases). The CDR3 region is CASSPGGSYNEQFF. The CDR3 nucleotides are TGCGCCAGCAGCCCAGGGGGGTCCTACAATGAGCAGTTCTTC.